The following is a T cell receptor beta chain sequence with its context. Its antigen is unknown. Trimming stripped 7 bases from V and 1 base from J, with 10 bases between. CDR1 and CDR2 (germline): GTSNPN, SVGIG (reference sequence). The CDR3 spans 12 residues. Using immunoSEQ multiplex PCR, the repertoire was profiled, and TCRdb retains in-frame clones only, with some absent. The sample holds about 60,000 clones, approximately 89% seen once. The record originates from a study of OX40 agonist ivuxolimab in advanced cancers. Overall study: Treatment received earlier with anti-PD-1, anti-PD-L1 or anti-CTLA-4 agents was allowed, and around 40% had some. General study points: Also showing low normalized T-cell clonal expansion were some of the nonresponders. Expanded clones were, on average, more numerous in CD8+ T cells than in CD4+.

At cycle 4 day 1, cycle 7 day 1, and baseline, blood was sampled. The material sequenced was CD4+ or CD8+ T cells sorted from blood, taken in a trial of the OX40 agonist ivuxolimab. This TCR derives from an adult with an advanced solid tumor such as melanoma, head and neck, liver or kidney cancer. V is TRBV30 and J is TRBJ1-1; possible D gene TRBD1, 5 bases. For the CDR3, the DNA is TGTGCCTTGCAGGGTGGGAACACTGAAGCTTTCTTT. Amino acid sequence: CALQGGNTEAFF.